The source of this T cell receptor (beta chain) is a study of regulatory T cells in long-lasting Graves disease. iRepertoire HTBI primers and Arm-PCR of CDR3 regions built TCR beta libraries. TCRdb itself ran the multiplex PCR reads through MiXCR, one entry per CDR3 protein. In the table there are approximately 380,000 distinct CDR3 sequences, around 20% of which are singletons. As for time point: persistent/refractory GD, antithyroid drugs over 5 years with positive TRAb. Isolated PBMC RNA provided the starting material for the TCR library. One endocrinology department in Xi'an, China, was where patients came from. Trimming at V came to 3 bases and at J to 3 bases, leaving 13 bases not matched to a gene. Germline loops: CDR1 SGHDN, CDR2 FVKESK. The CDR3 spans 17 residues.

Sequencing used peripheral blood mononuclear cells (PBMCs), obtained when the disease was refractory, from a patient treated with antithyroid drugs. The receptor was derived from a female donor with Graves disease. The chain uses TRBV14 and TRBJ2-7; 8 nucleotides align to TRBD1. This chain's CDR3 is CASSQAKPGQAYYEQYF. CDR3 DNA sequence: TGTGCCAGCAGCCAGGCCAAACCGGGACAGGCCTACTACGAGCAGTACTTC. The variable domain in full, with the rest retrieved from reference TRBV14 and TRBJ2-7, is EAGVTQFPSHSVIEKGQTVTLRCDPISGHDNLYWYRRVMGKEIKFLLHFVKESKQDESGMPNNRFLAERTGGTYSTLKVQPAELEDSGVYFCASSQAKPGQAYYEQYFGPGTRLTVT.